This entry lists 6 T cell receptor delta chains sequenced from one sample in a study of delta chains in infants with herpesvirus infections. Gamma-chain- and delta-chain-specific primers converted PBMC RNA into TCR cDNA. With CATT, TCRdb re-called clones from the RT-PCR reads. Among 950 to 1,500 delta-chain clones, about 31% were seen once, and the ten largest hold about 6.6%. Here the sequenced sample was peripheral blood, taken at time point 1 of longitudinal follow-up. The source of these receptors is a human donor who was a Ugandan infant, either HIV-exposed or HIV-unexposed (not recorded which).

A single count supports this clone. A read error likely explains this, since a far larger clone differs by one base. The V and J genes are TRDV2 and TRDJ3; TRDD3 matches at 7 bases. The CDR3 totals 19 residues. From germline, CDR1 is GEAIGNYY and CDR2 EKD. This chain's CDR3 is CACDKRGGSSSWDTQQMFF. CDR3 coding DNA: TGTGCCTGTGACAAACGCGGGGGATCGAGTTCCTGGGACACCCAACAGATGTTTTTC.

The CDR3 loop is CALGELRGIWGSTPYNKLIF. The DNA of the CDR3 is TGTGCTCTTGGGGAACTCCGGGGCATCTGGGGCTCGACCCCTTATAATAAACTCATCTTT. The chain uses TRDV1 and TRDJ1, with TRDD3 as a possible D gene (6 bases). The ends were cut back, 0 bases at V and 6 bases at J, with 29 bases in the middle. The CDR3 covers 20 residues. Germline values: CDR1 TSWWSYY, CDR2 QGS.

This clone was observed a few times. This could be a read error, since a much larger clone is one nucleotide away. This chain uses TRDV3 with TRDJ1; 8 nucleotides line up with TRDD3. The CDR3 loop spans 15 amino acids. Germline V CDR1 and CDR2: TVYSNPD, GDNSRS (reference sequence). The V segment lost 2 bases and the J segment 4 bases; nucleotides outside the gene matches: 12. The CDR3 DNA reads as TGTGCCTTTGGGGTACTGGGGGTTTACAGCGATAAACTCATCTTT. This encodes CAFGVLGVYSDKLIF. The full variable domain, completed using reference TRDV3 and TRDJ1, is CDKVTQSSPDQTVASGSEVVLLCTYDTVYSNPDLFWYRIRPDYSFQFVFYGDNSRSEGADFTQGRFSVKHILTQKAFHLVISPVRTEDSATYYCAFGVLGVYSDKLIFGKGTRVTVEP.

About this clone: A clone one base away is much larger, so this may be a read error. This chain joins TRAV29/DV5 and TRDJ1, with 11 nucleotides matching TRDD3. Germline V lookup: CDR1 NSMFDY, CDR2 ISSIKDK. J was trimmed by 3 bases and V by 6 bases; bases with no gene match: 37. The CDR3 is 24 residues long. CDR3 in amino acids: CAGTPFLQARLGDRSGRYPDKLIF. As DNA, the CDR3 is TGTGCAGGAACTCCTTTCCTACAAGCTCGACTGGGGGATAGAAGCGGGCGGTACCCCGATAAACTCATCTTT.

Details on this clone: This sequence may be a read error, since a much larger clone differs from it by one base. The chain couples TRDV1 to TRDJ1, with TRDD3 matching 7 bases. Germline CDR1 TSWWSYY, CDR2 QGS. The CDR3 contains 15 residues. J was trimmed by 7 bases and V by 0 bases; bases with no gene match: 8. The chain's CDR3 is CALGELRLGSGKLIF. DNA of the CDR3: TGTGCTCTTGGGGAACTTCGACTGGGGAGTGGTAAACTCATCTTT.

On this clone: The likely explanation is a read error, given a far larger clone one base away. This rearrangement joins TRDV1 to TRDJ1; D call uncertain. Trimming took off 0 bases at V and 8 bases at J, with 25 bases between the two ends. Germline values: CDR1 TSWWSYY, CDR2 QGS. CDR3 length: 18 residues. CDR3 region: CALGELDPDHGLRWKLIF. In nucleotides, the CDR3 is TGTGCTCTTGGGGAACTAGACCCTGACCATGGGCTGCGGTGGAAACTCATCTTT.